A selection of T cell receptor beta chains follows, all from one sample in a study of cytomegalovirus exposure and HLA in healthy donors. Profiling relied on immunoSEQ multiplex PCR, and the TCRdb table lists in-frame clones only, not all of them. The sample lists tens of thousands of clones, over 90% occurring once. The sample was PBMCs. All receptors come from a woman between 18 and 29 years old in good health and CMV-seronegative. The CDR3 runs from the conserved cysteine through the conserved F or W. D genes are given only for firm matches. Clone size is given for some rows only: seen once, a few or many times, or a class if the clone is expanded.

TRBV6-5,TRBJ2-1,.,TRBD2,CASSYSGTNEQFF,TGTGCCAGCAGTTATAGCGGGACCAATGAGCAGTTCTTC
TRBV27,TRBJ1-6,once,.,CASSLFPRRDNSPLHF,TGTGCCAGCAGTTTATTCCCCCGGAGGGATAATTCACCCCTCCACTTT
TRBV6-5,TRBJ2-5,.,.,CASSRLVREQETQYF,TGTGCCAGCAGTCGACTAGTAAGGGAGCAAGAGACCCAGTACTTC
TRBV9,TRBJ1-4,.,TRBD1,CASSATGRKLFF,TGTGCCAGCAGCGCGACAGGGCGCAAACTGTTTTTT
TRBV5-4,TRBJ2-3,.,TRBD2,CASSPGTSGRRGDTQYF,TGTGCCAGCAGCCCCGGGACTAGCGGGAGACGAGGAGATACGCAGTATTTT
TRBV29-1,TRBJ2-7,.,.,CSGRRGYEQYF,TGCAGCGGACGACGAGGCTACGAGCAGTACTTC
TRBV4-2,TRBJ2-7,.,.,CASSQDVERRYEQYF,TGTGCCAGCAGCCAAGACGTGGAGCGGAGGTACGAGCAGTACTTC
TRBV28,TRBJ2-5,.,.,CASSLSWGGDQYF,TGTGCCAGCAGTTTATCGTGGGGGGGCGACCAGTACTTC
TRBV27,TRBJ1-1,.,TRBD1,CASSPGGQNTEAFF,TGTGCCAGCAGTCCAGGGGGTCAGAACACTGAAGCTTTCTTT
TRBV6-1,TRBJ1-5,.,TRBD1,CASSELGQGGIQPQHF,TGTGCCAGCAGTGAACTGGGGCAGGGGGGAATTCAGCCCCAGCATTTT
TRBV28,TRBJ2-7,.,TRBD2,CASSHMTSGGLRVQYF,TGTGCCAGCAGTCATATGACTAGCGGGGGATTACGTGTGCAGTACTTC
TRBV4-2,TRBJ1-5,.,.,CASSQGGESNQPQHF,TGTGCCAGCAGCCAAGGGGGAGAGAGCAATCAGCCCCAGCATTTT
TRBV12-5,TRBJ2-2,.,TRBD2,CASGLEDSGRNTGELFF,TGTGCTAGTGGTTTGGAGGATAGCGGGAGAAACACCGGGGAGCTGTTTTTT
TRBV5-5,TRBJ2-5,.,TRBD2,CASSLLPSGGQETQYF,TGTGCCAGCAGCTTATTGCCTAGCGGGGGACAAGAGACCCAGTACTTC
TRBV7-2,TRBJ2-7,.,.,CASSPRASQDTYEQYF,TGTGCCAGCAGCCCTAGAGCTAGCCAAGATACGTACGAGCAGTACTTC
TRBV5-1,TRBJ2-7,.,TRBD1,CASSWGDRGYEQYF,TGCGCCAGCAGCTGGGGGGACAGGGGTTACGAGCAGTACTTC
TRBV5-1,TRBJ1-4,.,TRBD1,CASSLGFGTVNEKLFF,TGCGCCAGCAGCTTGGGGTTCGGGACAGTTAATGAAAAACTGTTTTTT
TRBV27,TRBJ1-2,.,TRBD1,CASSSSGTGGGYGYTF,TGTGCCAGCAGTTCCTCCGGGACAGGGGGTGGGTATGGCTACACCTTC
TRBV28,TRBJ2-6,few,.,CASTDSAIEYSGANVLTF,TGTGCCAGCACGGACAGCGCGATAGAGTACTCTGGGGCCAACGTCCTGACTTTC
TRBV9,TRBJ2-7,.,.,CASSALSGSEQYF,TGTGCCAGCAGCGCCCTCTCAGGGTCCGAGCAGTACTTC
TRBV5-8,TRBJ2-3,once,TRBD2,CASSSDRSGSRDTQYF,TGTGCCAGCAGCTCCGATAGGAGCGGGAGTCGAGATACGCAGTATTTT
TRBV4-1,TRBJ1-1,.,TRBD1,CASSQPGTGGKNTEAFF,TGCGCCAGCAGCCAGCCCGGGACAGGGGGAAAGAACACTGAAGCTTTCTTT
TRBV6-1,TRBJ1-2,.,TRBD1,CASSDLDRGNGYTF,TGTGCCAGCAGTGATCTGGACAGGGGGAATGGCTACACCTTC
TRBV6-1,TRBJ1-5,few,.,CASSEEGGGNQPQHF,TGTGCCAGCAGTGAAGAAGGGGGTGGCAATCAGCCCCAGCATTTT
TRBV19,TRBJ2-6,once,TRBD1,CASKIPGQGYSGANVLTF,TGTGCCTCCAAGATCCCGGGACAGGGGTACTCTGGGGCCAACGTCCTGACTTTC
TRBV30,TRBJ2-5,once,TRBD2,CAWSELRLAVEETQYF,TGTGCCTGGAGTGAACTGCGACTAGCGGTCGAAGAGACCCAGTACTTC
TRBV6-1,TRBJ2-1,.,TRBD2,CASSGYPLAGGTNEQFF,TGTGCCAGCAGTGGTTACCCACTAGCGGGAGGAACAAATGAGCAGTTCTTC
TRBV7-3,TRBJ2-7,few,TRBD1,CASSSLGQTEQYF,TGTGCCAGCAGCTCCCTGGGACAGACTGAGCAGTACTTC
TRBV28,TRBJ1-2,once,.,CASSPDSVFNYGYTF,TGTGCCAGCAGTCCGGACAGCGTATTTAACTATGGCTACACCTTC
TRBV2,TRBJ2-2,.,TRBD1,CASSRNRGRSGELFF,TGTGCCAGCAGTCGAAACAGGGGGCGTTCGGGGGAGCTGTTTTTT
TRBV28,TRBJ1-1,.,.,CASSLRWSEGVAFF,TGTGCCAGCAGTTTAAGGTGGAGCGAGGGGGTGGCTTTCTTT